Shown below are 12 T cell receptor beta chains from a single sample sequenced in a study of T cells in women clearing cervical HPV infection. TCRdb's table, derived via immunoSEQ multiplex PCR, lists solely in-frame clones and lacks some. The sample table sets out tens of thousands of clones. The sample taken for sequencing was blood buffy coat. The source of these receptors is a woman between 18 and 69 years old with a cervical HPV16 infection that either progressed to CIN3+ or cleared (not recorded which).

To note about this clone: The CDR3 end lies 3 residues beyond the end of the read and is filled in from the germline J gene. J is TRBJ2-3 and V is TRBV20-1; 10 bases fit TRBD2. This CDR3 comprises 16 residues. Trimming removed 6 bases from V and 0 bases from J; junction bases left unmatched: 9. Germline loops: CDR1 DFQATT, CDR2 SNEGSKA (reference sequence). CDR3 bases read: TGCAGTGCCAGAAGTCCTAGCGGGGGAAGCACAGATACG. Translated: CSARSPSGGSTDT. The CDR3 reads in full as CSARSPSGGSTDTQYF.

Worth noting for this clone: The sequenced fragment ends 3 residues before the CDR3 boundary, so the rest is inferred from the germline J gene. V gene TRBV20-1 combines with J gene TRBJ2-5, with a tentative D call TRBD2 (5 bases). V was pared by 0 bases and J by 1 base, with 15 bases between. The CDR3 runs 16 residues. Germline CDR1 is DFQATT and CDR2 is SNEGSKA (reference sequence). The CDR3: CSARDWTHILQETQYF. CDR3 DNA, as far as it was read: TGCAGTGCTAGAGATTGGACTCACATACTCCAAGAGACC.

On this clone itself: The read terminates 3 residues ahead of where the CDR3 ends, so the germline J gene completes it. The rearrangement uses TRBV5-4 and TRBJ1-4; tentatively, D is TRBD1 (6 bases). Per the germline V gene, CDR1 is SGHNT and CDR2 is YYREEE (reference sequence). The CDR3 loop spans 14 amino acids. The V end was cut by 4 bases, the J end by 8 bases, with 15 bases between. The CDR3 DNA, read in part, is TGTGCCAGCAGCCCGCAGGGGAGGAGGGAAAAA. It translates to CASSPQGRREK. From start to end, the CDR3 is CASSPQGRREKLFF.

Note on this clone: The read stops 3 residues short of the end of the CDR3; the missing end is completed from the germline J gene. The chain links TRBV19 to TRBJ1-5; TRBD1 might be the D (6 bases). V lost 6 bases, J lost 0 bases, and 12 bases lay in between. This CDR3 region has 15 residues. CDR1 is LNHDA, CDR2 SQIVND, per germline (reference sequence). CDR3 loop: CASRIGTNSNQPQHF. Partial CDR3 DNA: TGTGCCAGTAGGATCGGGACAAATAGCAATCAGCCC. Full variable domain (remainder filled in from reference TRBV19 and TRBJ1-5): DGGITQSPKYLFRKEGQNVTLSCEQNLNHDAMYWYRQDPGQGLRLIYYSQIVNDFQKGDIAEGYSVSREKKESFPLTVTSAQKNPTAFYLCASRIGTNSNQPQHFGDGTRLSIL.

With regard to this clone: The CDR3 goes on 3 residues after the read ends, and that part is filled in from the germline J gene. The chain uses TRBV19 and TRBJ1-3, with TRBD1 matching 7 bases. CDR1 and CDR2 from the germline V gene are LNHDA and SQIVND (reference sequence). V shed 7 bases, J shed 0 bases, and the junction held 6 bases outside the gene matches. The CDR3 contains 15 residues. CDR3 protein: CASKDRSTSGNTIYF. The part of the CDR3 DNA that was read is TGTGCCAGTAAGGACAGGTCCACCTCTGGAAACACC.

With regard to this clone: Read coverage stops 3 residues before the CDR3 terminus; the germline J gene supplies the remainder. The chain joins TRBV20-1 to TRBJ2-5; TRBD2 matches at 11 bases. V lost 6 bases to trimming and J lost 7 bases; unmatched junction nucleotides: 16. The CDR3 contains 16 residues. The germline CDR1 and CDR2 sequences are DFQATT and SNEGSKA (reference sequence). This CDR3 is CSAAGTSGAGFGTQYF. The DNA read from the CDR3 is TGCAGTGCCGCGGGGACTAGCGGTGCGGGTTTTGGGACC.

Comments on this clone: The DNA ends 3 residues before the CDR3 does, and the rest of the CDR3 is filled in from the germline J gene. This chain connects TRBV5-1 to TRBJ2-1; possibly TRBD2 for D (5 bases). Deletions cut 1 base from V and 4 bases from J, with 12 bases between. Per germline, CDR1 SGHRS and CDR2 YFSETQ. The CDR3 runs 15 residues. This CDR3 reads CASSLTSVQYNEQFF. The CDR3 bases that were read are TGCGCCAGCAGCTTGACTAGTGTTCAATACAATGAG.

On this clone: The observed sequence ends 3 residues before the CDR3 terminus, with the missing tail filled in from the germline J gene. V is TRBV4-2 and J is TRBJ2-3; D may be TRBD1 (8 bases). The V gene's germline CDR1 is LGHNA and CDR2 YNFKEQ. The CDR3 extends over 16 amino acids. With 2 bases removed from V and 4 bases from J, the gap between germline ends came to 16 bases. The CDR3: CASSQSPTGGADTQYF. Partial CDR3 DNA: TGTGCCAGCAGCCAAAGCCCAACAGGGGGGGCAGATACG.

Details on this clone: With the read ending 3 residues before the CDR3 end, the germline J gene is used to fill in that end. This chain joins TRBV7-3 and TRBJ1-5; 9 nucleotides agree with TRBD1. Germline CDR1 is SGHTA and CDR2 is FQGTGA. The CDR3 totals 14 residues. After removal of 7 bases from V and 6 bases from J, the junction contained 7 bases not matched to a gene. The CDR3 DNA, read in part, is TGTGCCAGCACGGAGACAGGGGGGGGTCAGCCC. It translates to CASTETGGGQP. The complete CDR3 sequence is CASTETGGGQPQHF.

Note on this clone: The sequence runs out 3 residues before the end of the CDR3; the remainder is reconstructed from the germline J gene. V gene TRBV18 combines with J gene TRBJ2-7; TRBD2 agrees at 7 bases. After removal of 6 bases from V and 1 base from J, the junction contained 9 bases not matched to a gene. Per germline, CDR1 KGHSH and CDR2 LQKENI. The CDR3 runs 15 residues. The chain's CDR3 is CASSDTTGGSYEQYF. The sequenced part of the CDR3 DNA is TGTGCCAGCTCGGATACAACGGGGGGTTCCTACGAG.

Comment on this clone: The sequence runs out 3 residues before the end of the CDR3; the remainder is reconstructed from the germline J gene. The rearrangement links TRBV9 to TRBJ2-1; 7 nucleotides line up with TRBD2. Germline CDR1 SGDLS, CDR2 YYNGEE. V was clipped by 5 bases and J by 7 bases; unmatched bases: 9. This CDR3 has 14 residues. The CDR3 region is CASSVTSLLNEQFF. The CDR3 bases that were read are TGTGCCAGCAGTGTGACTAGCCTTTTAAATGAG.

The CDR3 loop is CASSLASGQGARWDTIYF. Partial CDR3 DNA: TGTGCCAGCAGCTTAGCGTCGGGCCAGGGGGCGCGGTGGGACACC. This chain links TRBV7-8 with TRBJ1-3; 8 nucleotides line up with TRBD1. The CDR3 end lies 3 residues beyond the end of the read and is filled in from the germline J gene. The length of the CDR3 is 18 residues. Trimming removed 0 bases from V and 8 bases from J; junction bases left unmatched: 15. Germline CDR1 reads SGHVS; CDR2 reads FQNEAQ.